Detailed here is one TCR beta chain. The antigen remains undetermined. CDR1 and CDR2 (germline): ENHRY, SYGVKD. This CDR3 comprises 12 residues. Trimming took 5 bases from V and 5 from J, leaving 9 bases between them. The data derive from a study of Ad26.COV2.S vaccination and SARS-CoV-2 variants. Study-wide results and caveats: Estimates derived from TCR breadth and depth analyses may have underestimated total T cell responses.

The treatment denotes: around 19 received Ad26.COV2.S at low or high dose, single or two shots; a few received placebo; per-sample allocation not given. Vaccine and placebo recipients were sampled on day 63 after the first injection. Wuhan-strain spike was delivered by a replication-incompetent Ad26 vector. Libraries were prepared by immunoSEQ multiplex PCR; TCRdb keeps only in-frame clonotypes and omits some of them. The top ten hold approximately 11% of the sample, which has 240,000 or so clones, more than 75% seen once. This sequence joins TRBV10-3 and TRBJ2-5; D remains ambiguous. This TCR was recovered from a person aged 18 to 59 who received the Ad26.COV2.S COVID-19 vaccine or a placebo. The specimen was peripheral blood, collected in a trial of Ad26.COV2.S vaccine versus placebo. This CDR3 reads CAISLGQETQYF. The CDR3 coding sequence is TGTGCCATCAGTTTAGGGCAGGAGACCCAGTACTTC.